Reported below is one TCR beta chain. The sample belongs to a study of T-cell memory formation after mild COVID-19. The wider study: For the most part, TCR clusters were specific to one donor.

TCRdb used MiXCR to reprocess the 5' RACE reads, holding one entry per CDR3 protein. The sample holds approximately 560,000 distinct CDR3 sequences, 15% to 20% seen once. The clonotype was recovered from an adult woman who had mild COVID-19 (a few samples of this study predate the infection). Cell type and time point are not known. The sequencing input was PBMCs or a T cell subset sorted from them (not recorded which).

The CDR3 coding sequence is TGCGCCAGCAGCTTGGAGACGGGGGGCACCGGGGAGCTGTTTTTT. It yields the protein CASSLETGGTGELFF. The chain employs TRBV5-1 and TRBJ2-2; 7 bases match TRBD2. Germline V gene data show CDR1 as SGHRS and CDR2 as YFSETQ. V lost 0 bases and J lost 4; bases outside the gene matches: 3. This CDR3 comprises 15 residues.